This T cell receptor beta chain came from a study of OX40 agonist ivuxolimab in advanced cancers. Profiled with immunoSEQ multiplex PCR; TCRdb holds only in-frame clones, not every one. The sample has some 70,000 clones, 86% seen once. This sample comprised CD4+ or CD8+ T cells sorted from blood, obtained in a trial of the OX40 agonist ivuxolimab. The source of this sequence is an adult with an advanced solid tumor such as melanoma, head and neck, liver or kidney cancer.

The CDR3 nucleotides read TGTGCCAGCAGCTTGGGGACTAGCGGGGGCGAGCAGTACTTC. Protein sequence: CASSLGTSGGEQYF. The chain joins TRBV7-6 to TRBJ2-7; TRBD2 agrees at 14 bases. The CDR3 contains 14 residues. CDR1 is SGHVS, CDR2 FNYEAQ, per germline. J lost 6 bases, V lost 3 bases, and 1 base had no gene match.